This T cell receptor (beta chain) was sequenced in a study of T-cell memory formation after mild COVID-19. Each CDR3 protein gets one entry after TCRdb re-called the 5' RACE reads with MiXCR. The table lists around 130,000 distinct CDR3 sequences, about 15% of them singletons. This clonotype was counted only a few times. Germline trimming cut 5 bases from V and 10 bases from J; bases unmatched to any gene: 9. CDR3 length: 14 amino acids. The V gene's germline CDR1 is KGHDR and CDR2 SFDVKD. The sequencing input was PBMCs or a T cell subset sorted from them (not recorded which). The TCR originated in a man in his late teens or twenties who had mild COVID-19 (a few samples of this study predate the infection). Cell type and time point are not known. V is TRBV24-1 and J is TRBJ2-1; TRBD2 matches at 8 bases. CDR3 amino acids: CATSAAGGATEQFF. CDR3 DNA: TGTGCCACCAGTGCGGCCGGGGGGGCCACGGAGCAGTTCTTC.